Listed here are 11 T cell receptor beta chains from one sample, sequenced in a study of T cell responses to AZD1222 COVID-19 vaccine. TCRdb keeps only in-frame clones here, not all; method: immunoSEQ multiplex PCR. The table has approximately 77,000 clones, under 95% seen once. The source material was peripheral blood, sampled 28 days after the second AZD1222 dose. The receptors were sampled from an adult who received the AZD1222 COVID-19 vaccine.

The rearrangement links TRBV6-1 to TRBJ2-7; 10 bases are a match to TRBD2. From germline, CDR1 is MNHNS and CDR2 SASEGT. The J segment lost 0 bases and the V segment lost 3 bases, leaving 2 bases of the junction unmatched. The CDR3 has 15 residues. CDR3 residues: CASSDSGGSSYEQYF. CDR3 coding DNA: TGTGCCAGCAGTGATAGCGGGGGGAGCTCCTACGAGCAGTACTTC.

The chain is built from TRBV6-5 and TRBJ1-1; D is unclear. CDR3 length equals 13 residues. Germline CDR1 reads MNHEY; CDR2 reads SVGAGI. Trimming shortened V by 6 bases and J by 1 base, and 9 bases separated the two germline ends. CDR3 DNA sequence: TGTGCCAGCAGACTGTGGCAGAACACTGAAGCTTTCTTT. Residues: CASRLWQNTEAFF.

The chain joins TRBV5-6 to TRBJ1-4; maybe TRBD1 (6 bases). Germline V gives CDR1 SGHDT, CDR2 YYEEEE. The CDR3 consists of 16 residues. Trimming took 0 bases from V and 8 from J, leaving 17 bases between them. The CDR3 loop is CASSLAGTSVGEKLFF. The CDR3 DNA reads TGTGCCAGCAGCTTGGCGGGGACATCTGTTGGCGAAAAACTGTTTTTT.

The rearrangement uses TRBV30 and TRBJ2-2; D ambiguous. The ends were cut back, 5 bases at V and 1 base at J, with 14 bases in the middle. Germline V gene sequence: CDR1 GTSNPN, CDR2 SVGIG (reference sequence). CDR3 length equals 15 residues. The CDR3, as DNA: TGTGCCTGGCGTCGCGAGCTATTGAACACCGGGGAGCTGTTTTTT. Protein sequence: CAWRRELLNTGELFF.

V is TRBV30 and J is TRBJ1-3; D gene unclear. This CDR3 contains 13 residues. The germline V and J ends were trimmed by 0 bases and 4 bases, with 7 bases remaining between them. Germline V gives CDR1 GTSNPN, CDR2 SVGIG (reference sequence). CDR3 region: CAWSVVGGNTIYF. DNA for the CDR3: TGTGCCTGGAGTGTAGTAGGGGGAAACACCATATATTTT.

This chain uses TRBV27 with TRBJ2-3; D unclear. Germline V gene data show CDR1 as MNHEY and CDR2 as SMNVEV (reference sequence). The CDR3 has 15 amino acids. The V and J ends lost 6 bases and 1 base respectively, with 14 bases between them. CDR3 nucleotides: TGTGCCAGCAGCCTCCAGGTTGTTGGCACAGATACGCAGTATTTT. Its translation is CASSLQVVGTDTQYF.

The chain employs TRBV29-1 and TRBJ1-1, with 8 bases identical to TRBD1. The V gene end was trimmed by 4 bases and the J gene end by 4 bases; junction bases not matched to a gene: 8. CDR3 length: 14 amino acids. The germline V gene has CDR1 SQVTM and CDR2 ANQGSEA. The CDR3, as DNA: TGCAGCGTTGTGTGGGACAGGATCCCCACTGAAGCTTTCTTT. Translated: CSVVWDRIPTEAFF.

This chain joins TRBV11-2 and TRBJ1-1; D not resolved. Germline values: CDR1 SGHAT, CDR2 FQNNGV. The CDR3 is 12 amino acids. The V gene lost 1 base and the J gene lost 6 bases, with 6 bases spanning the gap. The CDR3, as DNA: TGTGCCAGCAGCTTAGTCCTCGCTGAAGCTTTCTTT. This translates into CASSLVLAEAFF.

This chain uses TRBV4-1 with TRBJ2-1, with 10 bases matching TRBD2. This CDR3 has 17 amino acids. V gave up 1 base and J gave up 7 bases; unmatched junction bases: 10. Germline V gene sequence: CDR1 MGHRA, CDR2 YSYEKL. DNA for the CDR3: TGCGCCAGCAGCCAAGGGACAGAGCGGGGGGGGCTTAATGAGCAGTTCTTC. It codes for CASSQGTERGGLNEQFF.

This clone has more than one count but fewer than ten. As DNA, the CDR3 is TGTGCCAGTAGTTCTCCTAGCGGGAGCGGCGGGGAGCTGTTTTTT. Amino acid sequence: CASSSPSGSGGELFF. The rearrangement uses TRBV19 and TRBJ2-2, with TRBD2 matching 10 bases. Germline V gives CDR1 LNHDA, CDR2 SQIVND (reference sequence). V lost 5 bases and J lost 7; bases outside the gene matches: 7. The CDR3 consists of 15 residues.

The V call is TRBV29-1, the J call TRBJ2-5; 8 nucleotides line up with TRBD1. This CDR3 has 15 residues. Trimming removed 7 bases from V and 5 bases from J; junction bases left unmatched: 15. The germline V gene encodes CDR1 SQVTM and CDR2 ANQGSEA. The CDR3 nucleotides are TGCAGCGCAGACGACGGACAGGGTAATCCGGAGACCCAGTACTTC. Translating gives CSADDGQGNPETQYF.